These 4 T cell receptor beta chains were sequenced from one sample in a study of T cells in Graves' hyperthyroidism and ophthalmopathy. RNA transcripts yielded amplified TCR beta CDR3 regions. A set of HTBI primers served as the primers for a first-round RT-PCR of the TCR CDR3. In TCRdb, the multiplex PCR reads were re-called with MiXCR into one record per CDR3 protein. The sample holds about 710,000 distinct CDR3 sequences, roughly 17% seen once. The sample was blood. Receptors originate from a man between 18 and 35 years old with Graves' hyperthyroidism.

Regarding this clonotype: One end of the junction is discordant with germline, which a read error may explain. V gene TRBV6-5 combines with J gene TRBJ2-5; no clear D. Per germline, CDR1 MNHEY and CDR2 SVGAGI. The CDR3 length is 15 residues. The CDR3 protein is CAGSYSAMKPETQYF. CDR3 DNA sequence: TGTGCCGGCAGTTACTCGGCCATGAAGCCAGAGACCCAGTACTTC.

This clonotype was picked up many times. The chain links TRBV28 to TRBJ1-1; tentative D call: TRBD1 (6 bases). With 6 bases removed from V and 0 bases from J, the gap between germline ends came to 14 bases. The CDR3 runs to 15 residues. Germline V gene data show CDR1 as MDHEN and CDR2 as SYDVKM. The CDR3: CASSLAGTLNTEAFF. CDR3 sequence (DNA): TGTGCCAGCAGCCTCGCCGGGACACTGAACACTGAAGCTTTCTTT.

In this sample, this clonotype turned up a few times. The chain recombines TRBV20-1 with TRBJ2-1, with D perhaps matching TRBD1 (6 bases). CDR3 size: 15 residues. V was pared by 2 bases and J by 3 bases, with 14 bases between. Germline CDR1 and CDR2: DFQATT and SNEGSKA (reference sequence). CDR3 protein: CSARILGGYYNEQFF. For the CDR3, the DNA is TGCAGTGCTAGAATACTAGGGGGATACTACAATGAGCAGTTCTTC.

This clonotype turned up a few times. The V gene is TRBV30, the J gene TRBJ2-2, with TRBD1 matching 7 bases. V shed 1 base, J shed 5 bases, and the junction held 10 bases outside the gene matches. This CDR3 comprises 16 residues. From germline, CDR1 is GTSNPN and CDR2 SVGIG (reference sequence). The chain's CDR3 is CAWSGDRPLRTGELFF. In nucleotides, the CDR3 is TGTGCCTGGAGTGGGGACAGACCCCTGCGGACCGGGGAGCTGTTTTTT. Combining the CDR3 with reference TRBV30 and TRBJ2-2 gives the whole variable domain SQTIHQWPATLVQPVGSPLSLECTVEGTSNPNLYWYRQAAGRGLQLLFYSVGIGQISSEVPQNLSASRPQDRQFILSSKKLLLSDSGFYLCAWSGDRPLRTGELFFGEGSRLTVL.